The 18 T cell receptor beta chains in this list originate from one sample, sequenced in a study of blood T cell repertoires in COVID-19. Some clones are missing from TCRdb's copy, which holds only in-frame ones; the method was immunoSEQ multiplex PCR. The sample contains under 150,000 clones, around 86% of which appear only once. Sequenced input: peripheral blood. The receptors derive from a man aged 35 to 55 with active or convalescent COVID-19.

The chain uses TRBV7-3 and TRBJ2-3; D might be TRBD2 (7 bases). Germline V gene lookup returns CDR1 SGHTA and CDR2 FQGTGA. V was trimmed by 0 bases and J by 3 bases, leaving 10 bases between them. The CDR3 contains 15 residues. CDR3 region: CASSLTGGPTDTQYF. As DNA, the CDR3 is TGTGCCAGCAGCTTAACGGGGGGGCCGACAGATACGCAGTATTTT.

The V gene is TRBV27, the J gene TRBJ1-2, with 8 bases matching TRBD1. The CDR3 loop spans 16 amino acids. Germline CDR1 and CDR2: MNHEY and SMNVEV (reference sequence). With V trimmed by 4 bases and J by 4 bases, 11 bases remained unmatched. CDR3 protein: CASSSNLQGAGYGYTF. CDR3 sequence (DNA): TGTGCCAGCAGTTCAAACCTTCAGGGGGCCGGCTATGGCTACACCTTC.

This clone was counted a few times. The chain links TRBV12-3 or TRBV12-4 to TRBJ1-6, with D maybe TRBD1 (6 bases). This CDR3 contains 13 residues. V was clipped by 4 bases and J by 9 bases, with 10 bases between them. In nucleotides, the CDR3 is TGTGCCAGCAGTTCGCAGGGGATTTCACCCCTCCACTTT. It encodes CASSSQGISPLHF.

A few counts support this clone. The V gene is TRBV11-3, the J gene TRBJ2-3; D possibly corresponds to TRBD1 (6 bases). With 1 base removed from V and 2 bases from J, the gap between germline ends came to 10 bases. CDR1 and CDR2 (germline): SGHNT, YENEEA. This CDR3 has 15 residues. In DNA form, the CDR3 reads TGTGCCAGCAGCTTAGGGACAGATACCACAGATACGCAGTATTTT. Protein product: CASSLGTDTTDTQYF.

This clone was observed a single time. This chain links TRBV27 with TRBJ2-7; D unclear. Germline CDR1 reads MNHEY; CDR2 reads SMNVEV (reference sequence). The V gene lost 6 bases and the J gene lost 2 bases, with 11 bases spanning the gap. The CDR3 sequence is 13 residues long. The CDR3 region has the DNA TGTGCCAGCAGCCCTACCCCTCCCTACGAGCAGTACTTC. Protein sequence: CASSPTPPYEQYF.

Remarks on this clone: The same CDR3 is also encoded by other DNA sequences in this sample. The chain recombines TRBV27 with TRBJ1-2; tentative D call: TRBD1 (6 bases). In germline, CDR1 is MNHEY, CDR2 SMNVEV (reference sequence). This CDR3 contains 13 residues. Trimming pared 6 bases from V and 8 bases from J, leaving 16 bases between. Here the CDR3 reads CASSPQGLGGYTF. The CDR3 bases are TGTGCCAGCAGCCCGCAGGGGTTGGGGGGCTACACCTTC.

The J gene is TRBJ1-3, the V gene TRBV14, with a possible D match to TRBD1 (5 bases). The V end lost 0 bases, the J end lost 4 bases, and 13 bases lay between the germline ends. CDR3 length: 16 amino acids. Germline lookup yields CDR1 SGHDN and CDR2 FVKESK. DNA for the CDR3: TGTGCCAGCAGCCAAGATATTGGAAGGGGAGGAAACACCATATATTTT. This codes for CASSQDIGRGGNTIYF.

The V call is TRBV9, the J call TRBJ2-7; a weak D match, TRBD1 (6 bases). The germline gives CDR1 SGDLS, CDR2 YYNGEE. Deletions cut 4 bases from V and 5 bases from J, with 16 bases between. CDR3 length equals 14 residues. The CDR3 is CASSFRQVANEQYF. CDR3 in DNA: TGTGCCAGCAGCTTTCGACAGGTCGCTAACGAGCAGTACTTC.

The table lists this clone with a few counts. The chain carries TRBV15 and TRBJ1-5; weak D call: TRBD1 (5 bases). Germline values: CDR1 LNHNV, CDR2 YYDKDF (reference sequence). The ends were cut back, 5 bases at V and 4 bases at J, with 15 bases in the middle. The CDR3 spans 15 residues. The CDR3 loop reads CATSLRRGGNQPQHF. The CDR3 region has the DNA TGTGCCACCAGCTTAAGGAGGGGCGGAAATCAGCCCCAGCATTTT.

The chain has TRBV2 and TRBJ1-2, with a tentative D call TRBD1 (5 bases). CDR1 and CDR2 from the germline V gene are SNHLY and FYNNEI. CDR3 size: 14 residues. V dropped 4 bases and J dropped 4 bases, with 13 bases sitting between them. CDR3 in DNA: TGTGCCAGCAGTGCGACGGGGGGATCCTATGGCTACACCTTC. This sequence encodes CASSATGGSYGYTF.

The chain joins TRBV4-1 to TRBJ2-1, with 9 bases that match TRBD1. V trimming: 3 bases; J trimming: 8 bases; junction bases outside the gene matches: 8. The CDR3 runs to 15 residues. From germline, CDR1 is MGHRA and CDR2 YSYEKL. This CDR3 reads CASSQSGTGLDEQFF. CDR3 DNA: TGCGCCAGCAGCCAGTCCGGGACAGGGCTCGATGAGCAGTTCTTC.

The rearrangement joins TRBV5-4 to TRBJ2-5; 7 positions match TRBD1. In germline, CDR1 is SGHNT, CDR2 YYREEE (reference sequence). The V gene end was trimmed by 8 bases and the J gene end by 4 bases; junction bases not matched to a gene: 8. The CDR3 spans 13 residues. CDR3 nucleotide sequence: TGTGCCAGTCAGACAGGGTGGGGAGAGACCCAGTACTTC. Residues: CASQTGWGETQYF.

This clone was found a few times. The chain couples TRBV7-3 to TRBJ2-1, with 9 bases aligning to TRBD1. The germline V gene encodes CDR1 SGHTA and CDR2 FQGTGA. The CDR3 extends over 16 amino acids. J gave up 4 bases and V 5 bases, and 9 bases lay outside the gene matches. This chain's CDR3 is CASSVVAGTGYNEQFF. CDR3 nucleotide sequence: TGTGCCAGCAGCGTAGTAGCCGGGACAGGGTACAATGAGCAGTTCTTC.

This rearrangement joins TRBV9 to TRBJ1-1, with 8 bases that match TRBD1. CDR1 is SGDLS and CDR2 is YYNGEE in the germline V gene. Trimming at V came to 3 bases and at J to 2 bases, leaving 6 bases not matched to a gene. CDR3 length: 15 residues. CDR3 amino acids: CASSDWTGSNTEAFF. For the CDR3, the DNA is TGTGCCAGCAGCGACTGGACAGGGAGTAACACTGAAGCTTTCTTT.

This clone was observed a handful of times. V and J are TRBV3-1 (or the pseudogene TRBV3-2) and TRBJ1-1; D uncertain. V was trimmed by 4 bases and J by 4 bases, leaving 10 bases between them. The CDR3 is 13 residues long. Per the germline V gene, CDR1 is LGHDT and CDR2 is YNNKEL (reference sequence). The CDR3 here is CASSPPFSTEAFF. CDR3 in DNA: TGTGCCAGCAGCCCGCCATTTAGCACTGAAGCTTTCTTT.

The V gene is TRBV14, the J gene TRBJ2-2; TRBD1 matches at 9 bases. Germline CDR1 SGHDN, CDR2 FVKESK. With 3 bases clipped from V and 4 bases from J, the junction kept 3 bases outside the gene matches. This CDR3 region has 15 residues. The CDR3 loop is CASSQDRGITGELFF. The CDR3 nucleotides read TGTGCCAGCAGCCAGGACAGGGGAATCACCGGGGAGCTGTTTTTT.

The chain joins TRBV14 to TRBJ1-1; D perhaps matches TRBD1 (6 bases). CDR1 SGHDN and CDR2 FVKESK come from the germline V gene. V was shortened by 3 bases and J by 1 base, with 9 bases between the two germline ends. The CDR3 covers 14 residues. CDR3 nucleotide sequence: TGTGCCAGCAGCCAGCAAGGGGGGAACACTGAAGCTTTCTTT. The encoded protein is CASSQQGGNTEAFF.

The chain uses TRBV7-9 and TRBJ2-7, with D possibly TRBD1 on 6 matching bases. V lost 1 base to trimming and J lost 0 bases, with 13 bases between them. Per germline, CDR1 SEHNR and CDR2 FQNEAQ (reference sequence). CDR3 length: 16 amino acids. CDR3 region: CASSLGRTEGSYEQYF. In DNA, the CDR3 is TGTGCCAGCAGCTTAGGGCGGACAGAAGGCTCCTACGAGCAGTACTTC. Full variable domain (outside the CDR3, taken from reference TRBV7-9 and TRBJ2-7): DTGVSQNPRHKITKRGQNVTFRCDPISEHNRLYWYRQTLGQGPEFLTYFQNEAQLEKSRLLSDRFSAERPKGSFSTLEIQRTEQGDSAMYLCASSLGRTEGSYEQYFGPGTRLTVT.